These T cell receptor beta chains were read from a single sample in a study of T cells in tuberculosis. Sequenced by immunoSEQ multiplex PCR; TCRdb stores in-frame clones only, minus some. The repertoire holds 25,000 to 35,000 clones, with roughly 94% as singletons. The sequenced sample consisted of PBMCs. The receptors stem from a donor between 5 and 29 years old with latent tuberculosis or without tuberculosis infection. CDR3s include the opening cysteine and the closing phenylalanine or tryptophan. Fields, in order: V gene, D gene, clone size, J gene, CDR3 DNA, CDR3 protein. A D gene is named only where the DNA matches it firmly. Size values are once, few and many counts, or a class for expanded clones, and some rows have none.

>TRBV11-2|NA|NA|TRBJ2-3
TGTGCCAGCAGCTTTCCCGCAGGGATCACAGATACGCAGTATTTT
CASSFPAGITDTQYF
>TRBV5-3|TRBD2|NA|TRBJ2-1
TGTGCCAGAAGCCTAGGACTAGCGCTTATCGGCAGCTCCTACAATGAGCAGTTCTTC
CARSLGLALIGSSYNEQFF
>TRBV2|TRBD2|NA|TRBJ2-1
TGTGCCAGCAGAGCCCTAGCGGGAGGGTCCTACAATGAGCAGTTCTTC
CASRALAGGSYNEQFF
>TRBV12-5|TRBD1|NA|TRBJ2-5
TGTGCTAGTGGTATAAACAGGGGGTCGGTAGAGACCCAGTACTTC
CASGINRGSVETQYF
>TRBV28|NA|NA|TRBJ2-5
TGTGCCAGCAGTTCCAACCTTCGAGGAAAGCAGACCCAGTACTTC
CASSSNLRGKQTQYF
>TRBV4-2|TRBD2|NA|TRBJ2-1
TGTGCCAGCAGCAAGGGACTAGCGGGAGAGGATGAGCAGTTCTTC
CASSKGLAGEDEQFF
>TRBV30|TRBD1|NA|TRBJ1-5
TGTGCCTGGAGTCGTACAGGGGTCGGAGGAAATCAGCCCCAGCATTTT
CAWSRTGVGGNQPQHF
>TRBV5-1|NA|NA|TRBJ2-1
TGCGCCAGTAAAGGGGGGGACAATGAGCAGTTCTTC
CASKGGDNEQFF
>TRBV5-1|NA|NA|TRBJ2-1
TGCGCCAGCAGCTTGGGTACAGGTGGCAATGAGCAGTTCTTC
CASSLGTGGNEQFF
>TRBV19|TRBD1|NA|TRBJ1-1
TGTGCCAGTAGTATAGGGGGACAGGACACTGAAGCTTTCTTT
CASSIGGQDTEAFF
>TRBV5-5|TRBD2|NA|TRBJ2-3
TGTGCCAGCAGCTTGATAACTAGCGGGAGAGGTACGCAGTATTTT
CASSLITSGRGTQYF
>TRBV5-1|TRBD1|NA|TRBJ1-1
TGCGCCAGCAGCTTGCACCCGGGACAGGGCAAGATGAACACTGAAGCTTTCTTT
CASSLHPGQGKMNTEAFF
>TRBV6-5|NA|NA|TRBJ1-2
TGTGCCAGCAGTCGGACAGACCTCTATGGCTACACCTTC
CASSRTDLYGYTF
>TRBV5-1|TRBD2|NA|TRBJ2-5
TGCGCCAGCAGCTTGAGCGGGGGCGGGGAGACCCAGTACTTC
CASSLSGGGETQYF
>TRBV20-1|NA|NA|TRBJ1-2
TGCAGTGGGGCAGCATTCTATGGCTACACCTTC
CSGAAFYGYTF
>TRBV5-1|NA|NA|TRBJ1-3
TGCGCCAGCAGCCGGGCGGCAGGGCAGGGAAACACCATATATTTT
CASSRAAGQGNTIYF
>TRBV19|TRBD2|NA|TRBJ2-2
TGTGCCAGTAGTCCTAGCGGGGAGGGGACCGGGGAGCTGTTTTTT
CASSPSGEGTGELFF
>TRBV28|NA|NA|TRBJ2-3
TGTGCCAGCAGTGGACAGACAGATACGCAGTATTTT
CASSGQTDTQYF
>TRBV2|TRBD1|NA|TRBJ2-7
TGTGCCAGCAGTCTCGGGACAGGGGGCTTTGACGAGCAGTACTTC
CASSLGTGGFDEQYF
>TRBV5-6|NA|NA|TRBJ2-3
TGTGCCAGCAGCTTGGGGCCAGAGGAGACAGATACGCAGTATTTT
CASSLGPEETDTQYF
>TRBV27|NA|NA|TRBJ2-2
TGTGCCAGCAGTTCCTGGACAGCGACGAACACCGGGGAGCTGTTTTTT
CASSSWTATNTGELFF
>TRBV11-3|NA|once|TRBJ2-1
TGTGCCAGCAGCTGGGGGGGCAAGGGTGAGCAGTTCTTC
CASSWGGKGEQFF
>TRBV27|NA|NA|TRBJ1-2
TGTGCCAGCAGTTTCGACAGCCGACGCGACTATGGCTACACCTTC
CASSFDSRRDYGYTF
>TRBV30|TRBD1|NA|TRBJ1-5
TGTGCCTGGAGTCGACAGGGGCGAGAGCCCCAGCATTTT
CAWSRQGREPQHF
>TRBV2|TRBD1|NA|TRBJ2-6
TGTGCCCGAGGGGCGGGACAGGGGGCTTCGGGGGCCAACGTCCTGACTTTC
CARGAGQGASGANVLTF
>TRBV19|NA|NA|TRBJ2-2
TGTGCCATAGCAAGGGGACAGAACACCGGGGAGCTGTTTTTT
CAIARGQNTGELFF
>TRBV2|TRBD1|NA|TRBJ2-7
TGTGCCAGCAGAGAGACAGGGTTCGGCGAGCAGTACTTC
CASRETGFGEQYF
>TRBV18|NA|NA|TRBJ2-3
TGTGCCAGCTCACCTGGACAGTTTACAGATACGCAGTATTTT
CASSPGQFTDTQYF
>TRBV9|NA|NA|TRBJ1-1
TGTGCCAGCAGCGTTGGGCTAGCGAACACTGAAGCTTTCTTT
CASSVGLANTEAFF
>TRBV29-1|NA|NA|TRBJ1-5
TGCAGCGTTGCCCAAGGACTCAGCAATCAGCCCCAGCATTTT
CSVAQGLSNQPQHF